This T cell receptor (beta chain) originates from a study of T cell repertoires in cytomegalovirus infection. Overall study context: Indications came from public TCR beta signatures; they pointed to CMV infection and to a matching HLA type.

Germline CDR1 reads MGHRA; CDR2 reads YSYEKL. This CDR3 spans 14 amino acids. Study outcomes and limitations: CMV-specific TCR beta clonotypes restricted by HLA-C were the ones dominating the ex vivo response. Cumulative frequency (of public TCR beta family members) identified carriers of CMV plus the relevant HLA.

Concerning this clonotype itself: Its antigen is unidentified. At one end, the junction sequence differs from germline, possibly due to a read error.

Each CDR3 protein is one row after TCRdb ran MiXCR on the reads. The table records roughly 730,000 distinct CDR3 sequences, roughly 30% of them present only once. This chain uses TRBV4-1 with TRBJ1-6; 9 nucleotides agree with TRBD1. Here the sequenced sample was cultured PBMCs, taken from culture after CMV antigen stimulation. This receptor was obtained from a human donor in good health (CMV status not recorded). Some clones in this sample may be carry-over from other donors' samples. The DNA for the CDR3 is TGTGCCAGCAGGGGGACAGGGAGCAATTCACCCCTCCACTTT. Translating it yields CASRGTGSNSPLHF.